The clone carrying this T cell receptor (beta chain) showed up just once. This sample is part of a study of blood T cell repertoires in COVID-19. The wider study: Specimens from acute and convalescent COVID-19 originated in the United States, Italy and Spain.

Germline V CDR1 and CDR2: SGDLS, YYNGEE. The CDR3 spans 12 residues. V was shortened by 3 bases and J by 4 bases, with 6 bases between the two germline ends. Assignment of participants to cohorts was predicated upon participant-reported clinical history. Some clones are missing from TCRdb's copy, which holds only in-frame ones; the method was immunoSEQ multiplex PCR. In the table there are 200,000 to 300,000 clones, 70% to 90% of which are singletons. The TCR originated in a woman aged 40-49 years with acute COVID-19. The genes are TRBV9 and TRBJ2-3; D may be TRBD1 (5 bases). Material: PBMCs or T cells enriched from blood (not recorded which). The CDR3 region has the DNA TGTGCCAGCAGCGGACAGTCAGATACGCAGTATTTT. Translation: CASSGQSDTQYF.